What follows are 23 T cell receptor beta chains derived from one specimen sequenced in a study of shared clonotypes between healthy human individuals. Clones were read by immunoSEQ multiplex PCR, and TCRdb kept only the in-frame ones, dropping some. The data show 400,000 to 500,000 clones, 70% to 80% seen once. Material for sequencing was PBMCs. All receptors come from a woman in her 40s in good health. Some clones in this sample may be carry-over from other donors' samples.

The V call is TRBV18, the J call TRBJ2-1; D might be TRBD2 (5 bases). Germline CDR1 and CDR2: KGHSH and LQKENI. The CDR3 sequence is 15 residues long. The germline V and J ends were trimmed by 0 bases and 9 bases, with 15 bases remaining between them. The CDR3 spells CASSPPMDSPREQFF. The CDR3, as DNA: TGTGCCAGCTCACCACCGATGGACTCCCCCCGTGAGCAGTTCTTC.

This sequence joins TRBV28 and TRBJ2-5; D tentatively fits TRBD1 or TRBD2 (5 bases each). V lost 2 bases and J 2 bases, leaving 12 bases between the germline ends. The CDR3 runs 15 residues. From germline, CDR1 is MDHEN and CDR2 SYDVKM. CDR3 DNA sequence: TGTGCCAGCAGTTTAGGGGGAGAAGGACAAGAGACCCAGTACTTC. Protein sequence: CASSLGGEGQETQYF.

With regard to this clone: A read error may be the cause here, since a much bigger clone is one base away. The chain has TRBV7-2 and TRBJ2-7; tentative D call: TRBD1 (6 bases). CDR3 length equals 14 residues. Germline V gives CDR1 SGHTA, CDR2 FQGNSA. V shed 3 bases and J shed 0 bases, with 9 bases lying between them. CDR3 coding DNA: TGTGCCAGCAGCTTCGACAGGACCTCCTACGAGCAGTACTTC. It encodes CASSFDRTSYEQYF. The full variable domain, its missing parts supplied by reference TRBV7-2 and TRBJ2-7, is GAGVSQSPSNKVTEKGKDVELRCDPISGHTALYWYRQSLGQGLEFLIYFQGNSAPDKSGLPSDRFSAERTGGSVSTLTIQRTQQEDSAVYLCASSFDRTSYEQYFGPGTRLTVT.

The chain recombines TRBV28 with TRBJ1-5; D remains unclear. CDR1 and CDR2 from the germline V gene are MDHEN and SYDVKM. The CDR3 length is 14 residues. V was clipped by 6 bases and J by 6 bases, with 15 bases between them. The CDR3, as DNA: TGTGCCAGCAGAACCGGGCAAACGAGTCAGCCCCAGCATTTT. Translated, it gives CASRTGQTSQPQHF.

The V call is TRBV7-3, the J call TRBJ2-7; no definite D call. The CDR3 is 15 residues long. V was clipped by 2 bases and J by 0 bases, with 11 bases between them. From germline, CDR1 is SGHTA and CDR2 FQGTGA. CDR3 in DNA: TGTGCCAGCAGCTTAGGCCCCGGATCCTCCTACGAGCAGTACTTC. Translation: CASSLGPGSSYEQYF.

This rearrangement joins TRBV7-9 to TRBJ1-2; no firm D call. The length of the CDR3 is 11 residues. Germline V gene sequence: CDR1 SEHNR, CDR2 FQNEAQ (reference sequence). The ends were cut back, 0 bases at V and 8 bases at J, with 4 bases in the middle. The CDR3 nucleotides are TGTGCCAGCAGCTTAGCGGAGGGCTACACCTTC. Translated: CASSLAEGYTF. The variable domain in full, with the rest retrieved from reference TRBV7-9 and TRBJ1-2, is DTGVSQNPRHKITKRGQNVTFRCDPISEHNRLYWYRQTLGQGPEFLTYFQNEAQLEKSRLLSDRFSAERPKGSFSTLEIQRTEQGDSAMYLCASSLAEGYTFGSGTRLTVV.

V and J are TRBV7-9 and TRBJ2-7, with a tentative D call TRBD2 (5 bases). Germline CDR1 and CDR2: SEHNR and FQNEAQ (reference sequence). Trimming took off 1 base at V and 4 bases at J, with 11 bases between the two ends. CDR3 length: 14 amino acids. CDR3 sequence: CASSLEGRLYEQYF. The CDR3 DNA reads TGTGCCAGCAGCTTAGAAGGGCGACTATACGAGCAGTACTTC.

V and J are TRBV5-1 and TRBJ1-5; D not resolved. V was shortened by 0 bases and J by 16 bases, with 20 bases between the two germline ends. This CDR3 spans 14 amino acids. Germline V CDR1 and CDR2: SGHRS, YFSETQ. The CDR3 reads CASSLELTQHYLHF. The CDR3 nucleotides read TGCGCCAGCAGCTTGGAACTAACTCAACATTACTTACATTTT. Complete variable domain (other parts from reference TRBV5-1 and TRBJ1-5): KAGVTQTPRYLIKTRGQQVTLSCSPISGHRSVSWYQQTPGQGLQFLFEYFSETQRNKGNFPGRFSGRQFSNSRSEMNVSTLELGDSALYLCASSLELTQHYLHFGDGTRLSIL.

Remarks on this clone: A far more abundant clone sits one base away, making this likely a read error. The CDR3 sequence: CASSLLGSYGSYNEQFF. The CDR3 nucleotides read TGTGCCAGCAGTTTACTGGGATCCTACGGCTCCTACAATGAGCAGTTCTTC. The chain recombines TRBV27 with TRBJ2-1; D unclear. The CDR3 totals 17 residues. The germline V gene encodes CDR1 MNHEY and CDR2 SMNVEV (reference sequence). V was cut by 2 bases and J by 0 bases, with 14 bases left in between.

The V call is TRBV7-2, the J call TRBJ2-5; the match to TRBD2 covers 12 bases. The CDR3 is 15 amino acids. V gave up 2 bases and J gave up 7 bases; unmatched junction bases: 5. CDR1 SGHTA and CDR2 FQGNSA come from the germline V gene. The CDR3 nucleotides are TGTGCCAGCAGCTTACGACTAGCGGGAGATGGGACCCAGTACTTC. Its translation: CASSLRLAGDGTQYF. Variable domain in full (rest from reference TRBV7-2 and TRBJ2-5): GAGVSQSPSNKVTEKGKDVELRCDPISGHTALYWYRQSLGQGLEFLIYFQGNSAPDKSGLPSDRFSAERTGGSVSTLTIQRTQQEDSAVYLCASSLRLAGDGTQYFGPGTRLLVL.

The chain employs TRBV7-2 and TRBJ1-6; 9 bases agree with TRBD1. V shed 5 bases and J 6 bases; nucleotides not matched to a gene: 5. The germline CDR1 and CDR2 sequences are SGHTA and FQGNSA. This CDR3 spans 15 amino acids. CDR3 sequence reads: CASSPTGGINSPLHF. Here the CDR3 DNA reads TGTGCCAGCAGCCCAACAGGGGGCATTAATTCACCCCTCCACTTT.

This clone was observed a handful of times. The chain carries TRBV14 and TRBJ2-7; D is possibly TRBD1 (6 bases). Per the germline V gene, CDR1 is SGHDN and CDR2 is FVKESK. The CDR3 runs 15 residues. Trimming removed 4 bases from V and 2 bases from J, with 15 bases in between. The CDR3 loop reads CASSRYRGGPYEQYF. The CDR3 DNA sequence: TGTGCCAGCAGCCGCTACCGAGGGGGTCCCTACGAGCAGTACTTC.

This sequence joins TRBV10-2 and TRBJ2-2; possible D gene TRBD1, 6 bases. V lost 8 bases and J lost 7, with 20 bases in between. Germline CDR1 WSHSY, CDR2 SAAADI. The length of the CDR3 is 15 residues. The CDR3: CASSRGRGDGGELFF. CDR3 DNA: TGCGCCAGCTCCAGAGGCAGGGGTGATGGCGGGGAGCTGTTTTTT.

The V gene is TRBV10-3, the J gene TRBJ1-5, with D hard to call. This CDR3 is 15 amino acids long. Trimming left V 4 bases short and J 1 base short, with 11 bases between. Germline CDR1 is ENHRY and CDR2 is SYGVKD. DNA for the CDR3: TGTGCCATCAGTGCAAAGGGTGAAAGCAATCAGCCCCAGCATTTT. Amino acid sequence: CAISAKGESNQPQHF.

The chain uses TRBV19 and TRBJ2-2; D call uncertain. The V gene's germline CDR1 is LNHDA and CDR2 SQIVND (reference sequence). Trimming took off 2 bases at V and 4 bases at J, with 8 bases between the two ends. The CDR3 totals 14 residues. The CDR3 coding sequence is TGTGCCAGTAGTATATTCGAGGCCACCGGGGAGCTGTTTTTT. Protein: CASSIFEATGELFF.

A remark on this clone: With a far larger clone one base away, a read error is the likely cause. The CDR3 sequence is CASSRAGGTHEQYF. DNA of the CDR3: TGTGCCAGCAGTAGGGCGGGAGGCACCCACGAGCAGTACTTC. The chain has TRBV27 and TRBJ2-7, with 8 positions matching TRBD2. The germline CDR1 and CDR2 sequences are MNHEY and SMNVEV (reference sequence). After removal of 5 bases from V and 5 bases from J, the junction contained 8 bases not matched to a gene. This CDR3 region has 14 residues.

CDR3 DNA: TGTGCCTGGATTCGACACGGACAAGCTTTCTTT. Translated, it gives CAWIRHGQAFF. The gene calls are TRBV30 and TRBJ1-1; no clear D gene. Deletions cut 4 bases from V and 9 bases from J, with 12 bases between. The CDR3 consists of 11 residues. Germline assignment: CDR1 GTSNPN and CDR2 SVGIG (reference sequence).

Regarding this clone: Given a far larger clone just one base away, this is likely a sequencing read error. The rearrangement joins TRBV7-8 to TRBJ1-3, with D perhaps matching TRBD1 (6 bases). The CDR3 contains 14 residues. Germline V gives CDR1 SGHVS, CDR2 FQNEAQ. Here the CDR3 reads CAGSARLVKGELHF. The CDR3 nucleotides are TGTGCCGGCAGCGCGAGATTAGTAAAGGGGGAGTTACATTTT.

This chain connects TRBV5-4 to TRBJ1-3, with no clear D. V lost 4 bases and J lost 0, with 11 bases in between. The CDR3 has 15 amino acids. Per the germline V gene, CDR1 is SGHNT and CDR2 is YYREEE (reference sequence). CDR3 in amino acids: CASSPGSPSGNTIYF. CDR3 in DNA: TGTGCCAGCAGCCCTGGGAGCCCCTCTGGAAACACCATATATTTT.

For the CDR3, the DNA is TGTGCCAGCTCACCACCGGCGGGAGGCTCCTACAATGAGCAGTTCTTC. It encodes CASSPPAGGSYNEQFF. J is TRBJ2-1 and V is TRBV18; 8 bases are shared with TRBD2. Per the germline V gene, CDR1 is KGHSH and CDR2 is LQKENI. The CDR3 runs to 16 residues. Trimming removed 0 bases from V and 0 bases from J; junction bases left unmatched: 1.

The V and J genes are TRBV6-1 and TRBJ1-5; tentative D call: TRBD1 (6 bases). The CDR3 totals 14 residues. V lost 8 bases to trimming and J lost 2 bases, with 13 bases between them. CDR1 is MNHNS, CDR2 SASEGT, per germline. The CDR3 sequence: CASWYSGGNQPQHF. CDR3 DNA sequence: TGTGCCAGCTGGTATTCAGGGGGCAATCAGCCCCAGCATTTT.

The CDR3 nucleotides read TGTGCCAGCAGTACGTCTAGCGGGAGTTCCGGGGAGCTGTTTTTT. Translating gives CASSTSSGSSGELFF. The chain has TRBV6-6 and TRBJ2-2, with TRBD2 matching 10 bases. Germline V gives CDR1 MNHNY, CDR2 SVGAGI (reference sequence). V gave up 5 bases and J gave up 6 bases; unmatched junction bases: 6. The CDR3 has 15 residues.

CDR3 residues: CASSTTVPTNTEAFF. As DNA, the CDR3 is TGTGCCAGTAGTACGACAGTTCCGACGAACACTGAAGCTTTCTTT. The chain uses TRBV19 and TRBJ1-1, with a tentative D call TRBD1 (5 bases). This CDR3 has 15 amino acids. V lost 4 bases and J 1 base, leaving 13 bases between the germline ends. Germline CDR1 LNHDA, CDR2 SQIVND (reference sequence).